This T cell receptor (beta chain) was captured by sequencing in a study of blood T cell repertoires in COVID-19. Study-level information: The study drew acute and convalescent COVID-19 samples from the United States, Italy and Spain. From T cells, B-cell-depleted T cells, or PBMCs came the material, which was cDNA or gDNA.

Original data processing: How many nucleated cells were present was estimated from reference gene primer amplification. Assay used: immunoSEQ multiplex PCR; TCRdb lists only in-frame clones, some missing. D and trimming come from the DNA, and the V and J calls and clone size come from that table. This table holds thousands of clones, approximately 80% found once. V was pared by 2 bases and J by 4 bases, with 11 bases between. The V gene's germline CDR1 is LGHDT and CDR2 YNNKEL (reference sequence). The CDR3 contains 14 residues. The clonotype was recovered from a human donor in a cohort sampled during active COVID-19. The chain couples TRBV3-1 (or the pseudogene TRBV3-2) to TRBJ1-1; tentative D call: TRBD1 (5 bases). Sequences were obtained from peripheral blood. The CDR3 nucleotides read TGTGCCAGCAGCCAAAGTCAGGGTGGCACTGAAGCTTTCTTT. This sequence encodes CASSQSQGGTEAFF.